This record looks at one TCR beta chain sequence and its context. In assigning cohorts, the study relied on participant-reported clinical history. The data were obtained in a study of blood T cell repertoires in COVID-19. Germline trimming cut 9 bases from V and 5 bases from J; bases unmatched to any gene: 6. This CDR3 is built from 12 residues. Germline assignment: CDR1 LGHDT and CDR2 YNNKEL (reference sequence). Some clones are missing from TCRdb's copy, which holds only in-frame ones; the method was immunoSEQ multiplex PCR. The sample comprises approximately 210,000 clones, approximately 80% of which are singletons, and around 4.5% rests with the top ten.

The TCR originated in a man younger than 45 with acute COVID-19. The chain couples TRBV3-1 (or the pseudogene TRBV3-2) to TRBJ1-1; TRBD1 agrees at 7 bases. Sequencing used PBMCs or T cells enriched from blood (not recorded which). For the CDR3, the DNA is TGTGCCAGTACAAGGGGGCTTACTGAAGCTTTCTTT. It is translated as CASTRGLTEAFF.